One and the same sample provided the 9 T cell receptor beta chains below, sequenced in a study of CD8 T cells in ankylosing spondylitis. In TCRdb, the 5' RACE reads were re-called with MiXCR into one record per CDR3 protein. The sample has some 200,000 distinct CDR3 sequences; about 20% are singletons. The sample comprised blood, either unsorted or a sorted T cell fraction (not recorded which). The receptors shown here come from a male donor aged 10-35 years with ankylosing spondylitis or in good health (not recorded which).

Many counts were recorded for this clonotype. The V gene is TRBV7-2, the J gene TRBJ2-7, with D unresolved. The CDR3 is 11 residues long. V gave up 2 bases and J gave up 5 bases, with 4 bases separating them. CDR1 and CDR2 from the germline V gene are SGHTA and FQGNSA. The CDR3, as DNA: TGTGCCAGCAGCTTACGCAACGAGCAGTACTTC. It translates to CASSLRNEQYF.

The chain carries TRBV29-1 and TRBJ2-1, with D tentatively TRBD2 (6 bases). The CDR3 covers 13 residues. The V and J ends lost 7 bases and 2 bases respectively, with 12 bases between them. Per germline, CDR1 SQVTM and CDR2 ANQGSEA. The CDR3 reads CSDLAATYNEQFF. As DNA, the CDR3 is TGCAGCGACTTAGCGGCAACCTACAATGAGCAGTTCTTC.

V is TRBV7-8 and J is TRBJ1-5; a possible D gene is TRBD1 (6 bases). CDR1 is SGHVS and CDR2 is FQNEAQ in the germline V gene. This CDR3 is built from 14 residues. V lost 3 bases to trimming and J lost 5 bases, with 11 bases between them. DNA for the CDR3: TGTGCCAGCAGCTTCAGACAGGCCCATCAGCCCCAGCATTTT. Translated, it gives CASSFRQAHQPQHF.

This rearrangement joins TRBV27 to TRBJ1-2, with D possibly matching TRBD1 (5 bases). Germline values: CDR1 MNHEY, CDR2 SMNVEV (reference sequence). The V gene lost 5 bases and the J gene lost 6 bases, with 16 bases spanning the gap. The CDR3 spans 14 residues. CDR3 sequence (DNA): TGTGCCAGCAGTCCGCGTTGGGGGGAGCATGGCTACACCTTC. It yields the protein CASSPRWGEHGYTF.

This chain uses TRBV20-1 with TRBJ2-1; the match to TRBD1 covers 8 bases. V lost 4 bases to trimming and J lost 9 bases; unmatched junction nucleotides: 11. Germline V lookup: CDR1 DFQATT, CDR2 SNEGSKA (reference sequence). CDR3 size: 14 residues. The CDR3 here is CSATQGAQATEQFF. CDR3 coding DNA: TGCAGTGCTACGCAGGGGGCGCAGGCCACTGAGCAGTTCTTC.

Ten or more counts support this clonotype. The CDR3 protein is CASSYSEGRSNEQFF. The CDR3 DNA reads TGTGCCAGCAGTTACTCGGAGGGCCGAAGCAATGAGCAGTTCTTC. This chain connects TRBV6-6 to TRBJ2-1; D might be TRBD2 (6 bases). V lost 0 bases and J lost 6, with 12 bases in between. There are 15 residues in the CDR3. The germline V gene encodes CDR1 MNHNY and CDR2 SVGAGI (reference sequence).

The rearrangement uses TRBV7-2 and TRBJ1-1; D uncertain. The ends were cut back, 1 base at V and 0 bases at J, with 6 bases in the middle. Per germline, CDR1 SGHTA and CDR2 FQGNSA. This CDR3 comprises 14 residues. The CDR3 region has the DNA TGTGCCAGCAGCTTAGTGATTCTGAACACTGAAGCTTTCTTT. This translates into CASSLVILNTEAFF.

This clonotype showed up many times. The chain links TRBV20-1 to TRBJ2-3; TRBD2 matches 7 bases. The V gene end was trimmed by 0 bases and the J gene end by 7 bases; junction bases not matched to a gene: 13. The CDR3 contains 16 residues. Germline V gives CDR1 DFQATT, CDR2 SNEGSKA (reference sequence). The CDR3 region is CSARDRALAERYTQYF. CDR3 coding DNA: TGCAGTGCTAGAGATCGGGCGCTAGCGGAAAGATATACGCAGTATTTT.

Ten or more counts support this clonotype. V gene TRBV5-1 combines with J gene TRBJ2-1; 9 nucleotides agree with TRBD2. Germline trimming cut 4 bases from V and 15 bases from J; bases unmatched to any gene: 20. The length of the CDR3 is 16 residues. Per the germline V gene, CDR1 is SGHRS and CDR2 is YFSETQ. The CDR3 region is CASSPRPSGTVTSPFF. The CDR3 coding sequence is TGCGCCAGCAGCCCCCGCCCTAGCGGGACGGTCACCAGTCCGTTCTTC.